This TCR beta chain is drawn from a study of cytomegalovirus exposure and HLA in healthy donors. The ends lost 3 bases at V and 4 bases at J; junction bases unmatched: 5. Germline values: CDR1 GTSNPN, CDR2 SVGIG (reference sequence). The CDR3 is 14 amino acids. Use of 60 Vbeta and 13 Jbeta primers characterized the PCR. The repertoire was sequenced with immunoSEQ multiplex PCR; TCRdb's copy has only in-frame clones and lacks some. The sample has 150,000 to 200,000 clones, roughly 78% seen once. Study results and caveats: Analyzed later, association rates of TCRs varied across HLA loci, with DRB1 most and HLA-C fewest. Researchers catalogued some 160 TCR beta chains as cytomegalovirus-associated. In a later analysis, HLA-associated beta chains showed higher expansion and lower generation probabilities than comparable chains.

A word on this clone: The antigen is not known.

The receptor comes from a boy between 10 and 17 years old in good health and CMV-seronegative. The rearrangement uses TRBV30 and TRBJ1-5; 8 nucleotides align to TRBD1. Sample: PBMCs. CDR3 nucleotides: TGTGCCTGGAGCGGGGACAGGAGGAATCAGCCCCAGCATTTT. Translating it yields CAWSGDRRNQPQHF.